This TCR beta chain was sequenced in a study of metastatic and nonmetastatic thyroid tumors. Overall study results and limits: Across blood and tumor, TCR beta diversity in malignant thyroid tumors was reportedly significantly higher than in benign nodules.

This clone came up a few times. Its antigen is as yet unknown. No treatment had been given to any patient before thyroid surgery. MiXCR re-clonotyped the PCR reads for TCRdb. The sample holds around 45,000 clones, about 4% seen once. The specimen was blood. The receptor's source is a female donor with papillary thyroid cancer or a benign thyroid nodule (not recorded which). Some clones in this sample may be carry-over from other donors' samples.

The CDR3 bases are TGTGCCAGCAGCGTCGGACTAGCGGGAGCTGGGGCCAACGTCCTGACTTTC. Protein: CASSVGLAGAGANVLTF. The chain links TRBV11-2 to TRBJ2-6; 13 bases fit TRBD2. The ends lost 5 bases at V and 2 bases at J; junction bases unmatched: 3. The CDR3 loop spans 17 amino acids. Germline lookup yields CDR1 SGHAT and CDR2 FQNNGV.